This T cell receptor beta chain was sequenced during a study of blood T cell repertoires in COVID-19. The junction had 2 bases not matched to a gene; V was cut back by 8 bases and J by 1 base. The CDR3 runs 12 residues. Germline CDR1 MNHEY, CDR2 SVGAGI. Assay used: immunoSEQ multiplex PCR; TCRdb lists only in-frame clones, some missing. Of hundreds of thousands of clones in the sample, about 89% were seen once. The sequence was obtained from a man aged 40-49 years in a cohort exposed to, infected with or recovered from COVID-19 (not recorded which). The J gene is TRBJ2-7, the V gene TRBV6-5; 7 positions match TRBD2. The sequenced sample was PBMCs or T cells enriched from blood (not recorded which). Here the CDR3 DNA reads TGTGCCAGCTGGGGGGGATCCTACGAGCAGTACTTC. Amino acids: CASWGGSYEQYF.